This section outlines one T cell receptor (beta chain) sequence together with its context. Original analysis: Nucleated cell counts were estimated from reference gene primer amplification. Only in-frame clones appear in the TCRdb table, and some are missing; sequencing was by immunoSEQ multiplex PCR. V and J calls and clone size are given by that table; D and trimming were obtained from the DNA. The repertoire includes around 42,000 clones, around 77% of them detected once, and more than 30% sits in the top ten. The CDR3 is 14 amino acids. From germline, CDR1 is MNHEY and CDR2 SVGAGI. The ends lost 2 bases at V and 2 bases at J; junction bases unmatched: 3. These data come from a study of blood T cell repertoires in COVID-19. Study summary: Sites in the United States, Italy and Spain provided acute and convalescent COVID-19 samples. Sample material is recorded as cDNA or gDNA derived from T cells, B-cell-depleted T cells, or PBMCs.

The genes are TRBV6-5 and TRBJ2-7; TRBD1 aligns across 7 bases. The receptor comes from an older man with active or convalescent COVID-19. Sequenced material: peripheral blood. The CDR3 reads CASSYGQGAYEQYF. The CDR3 DNA reads TGTGCCAGCAGTTACGGGCAGGGGGCCTACGAGCAGTACTTC.